This T cell receptor (beta chain) was sequenced during a study of blood T cells in healthy people across ages. Study-wide results and caveats: A roughly linear fall in TCR beta diversity per million T cells was seen with increasing age. Estimates of total diversity, which came from one million sequenced T cells, were considered to be underestimates. Long-lived donors exceeded aged donors in naive CD4+ cells and diversity.

At least 6.5 million PBMCs were isolated per sample. Details on this clonotype: Its antigen is not known.

The CDR3 covers 16 residues. Germline values: CDR1 MNHEY, CDR2 SVGAGI. V lost 1 base and J lost 5, with 17 bases in between. The use of a sample-barcoded 5' primer and a J-beta primer mix characterized a second PCR of roughly 7 to 11 cycles. TCRdb processed the 5' RACE reads anew with MiXCR; each CDR3 protein has one entry. This table holds about 1,400,000 distinct CDR3 sequences, about 43% found once. This clonotype was obtained from a young woman in good health. The sample taken for sequencing was blood. This chain joins TRBV6-5 and TRBJ1-1; D is possibly TRBD1 (6 bases). CDR3 amino acids: CASSYLKSTGITEAFF. CDR3 bases: TGTGCCAGCAGTTACTTAAAATCAACAGGGATAACTGAAGCTTTCTTT.